A single sample gave rise to the 4 T cell receptor beta chains below, sequenced in a study of radiation and T cells in renal cell carcinoma. The treatment: treatment-naive control, cytoreductive nephrectomy. Measured with immunoSEQ multiplex PCR; TCRdb has only the in-frame clones, and not every one. This sample has some 20,000 clones, with around three fifths found just once. The sample consisted of tumor tissue, taken from a patient whose treatment was nephrectomy without radiotherapy. Every receptor here comes from a man between 50 and 59 years old with renal cell carcinoma.

The V gene is TRBV29-1, the J gene TRBJ1-1; 7 bases are a match to TRBD1. Germline loops: CDR1 SQVTM, CDR2 ANQGSEA. The CDR3 is made up of 13 amino acids. After removal of 7 bases from V and 5 bases from J, the junction contained 10 bases not matched to a gene. CDR3 nucleotide sequence: TGCAGCGCCCTCCCGGGACAGTGGACTGAAGCTTTCTTT. Residues: CSALPGQWTEAFF.

This clone was counted between two and nine times. This chain joins TRBV19 and TRBJ2-6; D is uncertain. Germline V gene data show CDR1 as LNHDA and CDR2 as SQIVND (reference sequence). This CDR3 is built from 16 residues. Trimming left V 5 bases short and J 0 bases short, with 11 bases between. In DNA form, the CDR3 reads TGTGCCAGTAGTCCCGGACGGCTCTCTGGGGCCAACGTCCTGACTTTC. Encoded protein: CASSPGRLSGANVLTF.

V and J are TRBV15 and TRBJ2-7; D might be TRBD1 (6 bases). V gave up 2 bases and J gave up 0 bases, with 14 bases separating them. This CDR3 comprises 16 residues. CDR1 and CDR2 (germline): LNHNV, YYDKDF (reference sequence). The CDR3 bases are TGTGCCACCAGCAGATCTGGGGGCAGGAGCTCCTACGAGCAGTACTTC. It specifies CATSRSGGRSSYEQYF.

This clone has more than one count but fewer than ten. CDR3 bases: TGTGCCAGCAGTGGGACAGGGCGGAACACTGAAGCTTTCTTT. Translated, it gives CASSGTGRNTEAFF. J is TRBJ1-1 and V is TRBV27; 9 bases match TRBD1. The CDR3 runs to 14 residues. Germline loops: CDR1 MNHEY, CDR2 SMNVEV (reference sequence). V lost 5 bases and J lost 1; bases outside the gene matches: 2.